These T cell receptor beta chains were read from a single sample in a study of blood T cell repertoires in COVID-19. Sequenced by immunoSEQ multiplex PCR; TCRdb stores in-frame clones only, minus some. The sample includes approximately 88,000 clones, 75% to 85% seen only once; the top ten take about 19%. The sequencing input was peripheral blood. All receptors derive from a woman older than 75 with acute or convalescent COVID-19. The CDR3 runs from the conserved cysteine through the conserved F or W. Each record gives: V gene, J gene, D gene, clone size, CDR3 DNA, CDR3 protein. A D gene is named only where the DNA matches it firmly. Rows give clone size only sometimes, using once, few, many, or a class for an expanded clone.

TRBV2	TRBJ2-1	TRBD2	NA	TGTGCCAGCAGCATACTTAGCGGGAGATCCCCACATGAGCAGTTCTTC	CASSILSGRSPHEQFF
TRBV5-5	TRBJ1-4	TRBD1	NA	TGTGCCAGCAGCCCCAGGCCGGGACAGGAAACTGAAAAACTGTTTTTT	CASSPRPGQETEKLFF
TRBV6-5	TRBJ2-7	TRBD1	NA	TGTGCCAGCAGTTACTCGAAATGGACAGGGATTTACGAGCAGTACTTC	CASSYSKWTGIYEQYF
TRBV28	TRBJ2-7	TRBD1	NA	TGTGCCAGCAGATCGACAGGGGACGAGCAGTACTTC	CASRSTGDEQYF
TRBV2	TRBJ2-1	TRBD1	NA	TGTGCCAGCAGTGGTGAGGCAGGGGGCCTACGCTACAATGAGCAGTTCTTC	CASSGEAGGLRYNEQFF
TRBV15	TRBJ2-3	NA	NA	TGTGCCACCAGCAGAGATCGGCCAGGGGTGGATACGCAGTATTTT	CATSRDRPGVDTQYF
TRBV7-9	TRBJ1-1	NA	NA	TGTGCCAGCAGCTTAGGACAGGCGGCTGAAGCTTTCTTT	CASSLGQAAEAFF
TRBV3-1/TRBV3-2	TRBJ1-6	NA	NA	TGTGCCAGCAGCCGAGCCCGTGGCGGGGGTATAGAGAATTCACCCCTCCACTTT	CASSRARGGGIENSPLHF
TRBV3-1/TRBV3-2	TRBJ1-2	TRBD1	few	TGTGCCAGCAGCCTCTGGACAGGGGGCTATGGCTACACCTTC	CASSLWTGGYGYTF
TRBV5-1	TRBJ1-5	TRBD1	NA	TGCGCCAGCAGCAGGACAGGGAGCAGGGAGCCCCAGCATTTT	CASSRTGSREPQHF
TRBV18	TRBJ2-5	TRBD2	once	TGTGCCAGCTCACCGGGACTAGAAGAGACCCAGTACTTC	CASSPGLEETQYF
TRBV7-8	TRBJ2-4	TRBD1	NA	TGTGCCAGCAGCACAACTGGGACAGTGATAGCCAAAAACATTCAGTACTTC	CASSTTGTVIAKNIQYF
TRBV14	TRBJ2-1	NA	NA	TGTGCCAGCAGCCTCTTTAGGCAGGACAATGAGCAGTTCTTC	CASSLFRQDNEQFF
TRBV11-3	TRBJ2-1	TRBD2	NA	TGTGCCAGCAGCGCCAGACTAGCGGGAACGTGGAATGAGCAGTTCTTC	CASSARLAGTWNEQFF
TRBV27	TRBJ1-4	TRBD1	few	TGTGCCAGCAGTCCAAAACAGGGGGGAAAACTGTTTTTT	CASSPKQGGKLFF
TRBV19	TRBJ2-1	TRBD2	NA	TGTGCCAGTAGTTCACTAGCGGGGGGCTACAATGAGCAGTTCTTC	CASSSLAGGYNEQFF
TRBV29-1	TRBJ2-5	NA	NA	TGCAGCGTTGAGGGGCCGGGCAGTCAAGAGACCCAGTACTTC	CSVEGPGSQETQYF
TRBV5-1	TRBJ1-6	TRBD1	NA	TGCGCCAGCAGCTTGGACGACAGGGGTAATTCACCCCTCCACTTT	CASSLDDRGNSPLHF
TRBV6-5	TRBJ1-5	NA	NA	TGTGCCAGCAGTTACTCGAAGGGGAGGGATCAGCCCCAGCATTTT	CASSYSKGRDQPQHF
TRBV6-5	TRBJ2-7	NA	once	TGTGCCAGCAGTTCCCCGAGCTCCTACGAGCAGTACTTC	CASSSPSSYEQYF
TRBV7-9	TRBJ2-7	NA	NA	TGTGCCAGCAGCTTACAGGGCGGTCGCTACGAGCAGTACTTC	CASSLQGGRYEQYF
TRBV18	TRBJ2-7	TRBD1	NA	TGTGCCAGCTCACCGCGTCCCGGGACAGGGGGCGACGAGCAGTACTTC	CASSPRPGTGGDEQYF
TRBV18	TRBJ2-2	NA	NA	TGTGCCAGCTCACCAGTCGGGGCCGGGGAGCTGTTTTTT	CASSPVGAGELFF
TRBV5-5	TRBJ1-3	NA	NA	TGTGCCAGCAGCTTGGCCGTCAGGACTGGAAACACCATATATTTT	CASSLAVRTGNTIYF
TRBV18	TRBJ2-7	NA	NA	TGTGCCAGCTCACCTAGGGACACGTCCTACGAGCAGTACTTC	CASSPRDTSYEQYF
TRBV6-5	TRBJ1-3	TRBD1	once	TGTGCCAGCAGTTACACGGGACAGAACTCTGGAAACACCATATATTTT	CASSYTGQNSGNTIYF
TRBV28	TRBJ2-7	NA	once	TGTGCCAGCAGGCATGCCCCCACACAGGGATTGGGCTACGAGCAGTACTTC	CASRHAPTQGLGYEQYF